Presented here are 13 T cell receptor beta chains from one specimen sequenced in a study of T cells in Graves' hyperthyroidism and ophthalmopathy. TCR beta CDR3 regions were amplified from RNA. The study used the HTBI primer set for a first-round RT-PCR of the TCR CDR3. TCRdb ran MiXCR on the multiplex PCR reads and lists one entry per CDR3 protein. The repertoire consists of 450,000 to 550,000 distinct CDR3 sequences, with 24% occurring once and the leading ten covering over 9%. Material for sequencing was blood. All receptors derive from a young woman with Graves' ophthalmopathy.

This sequence joins TRBV10-3 and TRBJ2-7; 7 positions agree with TRBD2. There are 14 residues in the CDR3. CDR1 is ENHRY and CDR2 is SYGVKD in the germline V gene. J gave up 6 bases and V 4 bases, and 9 bases lay outside the gene matches. Here the CDR3 DNA reads TGTGCCATCAGTGGGCCGCCTCCTAGCGGCGAGCAGTACTTC. Translation gives CAISGPPPSGEQYF.

The chain recombines TRBV12-3 or TRBV12-4 with TRBJ1-1; D gene unclear. Deletions cut 6 bases from V and 1 base from J, with 9 bases between. There are 13 residues in the CDR3. The CDR3, as DNA: TGTGCCAGCAGGTCTGCAGGGAACACTGAAGCTTTCTTT. The encoded protein is CASRSAGNTEAFF.

This clonotype was detected ten times or more. The rearrangement links TRBV7-9 to TRBJ2-7; D is uncertain. In germline, CDR1 is SEHNR, CDR2 FQNEAQ (reference sequence). This CDR3 has 12 amino acids. V was trimmed by 4 bases and J by 2 bases, leaving 6 bases between them. This CDR3 reads CASSYKTYEQYF. Written as DNA, the CDR3 is TGTGCCAGCAGCTACAAGACCTACGAGCAGTACTTC.

This clonotype was counted at least ten times. The chain employs TRBV10-1 and TRBJ1-5; the D gene is possibly TRBD1 (5 bases). Trimming took 7 bases from V and 4 from J, leaving 17 bases between them. CDR1 and CDR2 from the germline V gene are WNHNN and SYGVQD (reference sequence). The CDR3 spans 15 residues. CDR3 sequence: CASNSGRNTNQPQHF. The CDR3 nucleotides are TGCGCCAGCAATTCGGGACGGAATACAAATCAGCCCCAGCATTTT.

The chain joins TRBV6-1 to TRBJ2-7; D could derive from TRBD1 or TRBD2 (5 bases each). V was trimmed by 6 bases and J by 6 bases, leaving 12 bases between them. Germline V gene data show CDR1 as MNHNS and CDR2 as SASEGT. This CDR3 region has 12 residues. This CDR3 is CASSTTEGEQYF. As DNA, the CDR3 is TGTGCCAGCAGCACGACAGAGGGCGAGCAGTACTTC.

Regarding this clonotype: Possible read error: a much larger clone is one base away. This chain links TRBV30 with TRBJ1-2, with 9 nucleotides matching TRBD1. The CDR3 runs 13 residues. Germline V gene lookup returns CDR1 GTSNPN and CDR2 SVGIG (reference sequence). V lost 3 bases, J lost 6 bases, and 5 bases stayed unmatched. The CDR3 protein is CAWRTGQGNGYTF. The CDR3 DNA reads as TGTGCCTGGAGGACCGGACAGGGGAATGGCTACACCTTC.

This clonotype appeared many times. The chain uses TRBV28 and TRBJ2-7; D may be TRBD1 (6 bases). CDR1 and CDR2 from the germline V gene are MDHEN and SYDVKM. CDR3 length: 15 amino acids. V was pared by 5 bases and J by 2 bases, with 16 bases between. CDR3 residues: CASSLEVGAAYEQYF. The CDR3 region has the DNA TGTGCCAGCAGTCTCGAGGTGGGGGCTGCCTACGAGCAGTACTTC. The full variable domain, rest sourced from reference TRBV28 and TRBJ2-7, is DVKVTQSSRYLVKRTGEKVFLECVQDMDHENMFWYRQDPGLGLRLIYFSYDVKMKEKGDIPEGYSVSREKKERFSLILESASTNQTSMYLCASSLEVGAAYEQYFGPGTRLTVT.

This clonotype has ten or more counts. The chain has TRBV20-1 and TRBJ1-5; D is perhaps TRBD1 (5 bases). Per germline, CDR1 DFQATT and CDR2 SNEGSKA (reference sequence). Trimming pared 2 bases from V and 15 bases from J, leaving 17 bases between. This CDR3 is 12 amino acids long. For the CDR3, the DNA is TGCAGTGCTAGACCCTTGGGACCTGGTTGGCATTTT. It translates to CSARPLGPGWHF.

This clonotype occurred many times. The rearrangement uses TRBV7-2 and TRBJ2-1; TRBD2 matches at 12 bases. The CDR3 covers 15 residues. J lost 6 bases, V lost 1 base, and 1 base had no gene match. Per germline, CDR1 SGHTA and CDR2 FQGNSA. Here the CDR3 reads CASSLGLAGVNEQFF. In DNA form, the CDR3 reads TGTGCCAGCAGCTTAGGACTAGCGGGGGTCAATGAGCAGTTCTTC. The complete variable domain, with remaining parts taken from reference TRBV7-2 and TRBJ2-1, reads GAGVSQSPSNKVTEKGKDVELRCDPISGHTALYWYRQSLGQGLEFLIYFQGNSAPDKSGLPSDRFSAERTGGSVSTLTIQRTQQEDSAVYLCASSLGLAGVNEQFFGPGTRLTVL.

V usage is TRBV2 and J usage is TRBJ1-5; D is possibly TRBD1 (5 bases). The CDR3 covers 13 residues. Germline-derived CDR1 and CDR2 are SNHLY and FYNNEI. Trimming took 2 bases from V and 7 from J, leaving 9 bases between them. Here the CDR3 DNA reads TGTGCCAGCAGTGAAACCGGGGACCAGCCCCAGCATTTT. Translating it yields CASSETGDQPQHF. The full variable domain, its missing parts supplied by reference TRBV2 and TRBJ1-5, is EPEVTQTPSHQVTQMGQEVILRCVPISNHLYFYWYRQILGQKVEFLVSFYNNEISEKSEIFDDQFSVERPDGSNFTLKIRSTKLEDSAMYFCASSETGDQPQHFGDGTRLSIL.

Comments on this clonotype: An end of the junction differs from the germline gene, which may be a read error. The chain links TRBV6-4 to TRBJ2-7; D unresolved. Germline V gives CDR1 MRHNA, CDR2 SNTAGT. The length of the CDR3 is 13 residues. The DNA for the CDR3 is TGTGCCAGCAGTGATGTACAGCCCTACGATCAGTACTTC. It encodes CASSDVQPYDQYF.

Many counts were recorded for this clonotype. V and J are TRBV12-3 or TRBV12-4 and TRBJ2-7; D unresolved. This CDR3 has 13 residues. V was pared by 0 bases and J by 2 bases, with 5 bases between. The CDR3 loop reads CASSLAQTYEQYF. CDR3 nucleotide sequence: TGTGCCAGCAGTTTAGCGCAGACCTACGAGCAGTACTTC.

The chain couples TRBV11-1 to TRBJ1-2; TRBD1 might be the D (5 bases). Germline V gene lookup returns CDR1 SGHAT and CDR2 FQDESV (reference sequence). Trimming pared 8 bases from V and 8 bases from J, leaving 12 bases between. This CDR3 comprises 11 residues. CDR3 region: CASPQGNGYTF. The CDR3 DNA is TGTGCCAGCCCCCAGGGAAACGGCTACACCTTC.